Listed below are T cell receptor beta chains from one sample, sequenced in a study of T cells in localized non-small cell lung cancer. This table comes from immunoSEQ multiplex PCR, and its TCRdb copy is limited to in-frame clones, with some not included. The profile covers roughly 72,000 clones, with 80% appearing a single time and 7.5% to 10% taken by the ten largest. The source was peripheral blood, collected before any cancer treatment. All receptors come from a female donor over 55 with stage I lung adenocarcinoma. Each CDR3 is given with its conserved first and last residue. Each record gives: V gene, D gene, clone size, J gene, CDR3 DNA, CDR3 protein. The D gene is left open where the match is weak. A clone size is listed for some rows: how often the clone was seen (once, few, many), or a class if it is expanded.

v_gene: TRBV2
d_gene: -
abundance: few
j_gene: TRBJ1-4
CDR3nt: TGTGCCAGCACCAGAGAAGGTCTAAAAAAGGAAAAACTGTTTTTT
CDR3aa: CASTREGLKKEKLFF

v_gene: TRBV6-5
d_gene: TRBD1
abundance: -
j_gene: TRBJ2-3
CDR3nt: TGTGCCAGCAGTTACTCCTTGACAGGGACAGATACGCAGTATTTT
CDR3aa: CASSYSLTGTDTQYF

v_gene: TRBV2
d_gene: -
abundance: -
j_gene: TRBJ1-1
CDR3nt: TGTGCCAGCAGTGAAACAGGCGGGAACACTGAAGCTTTCTTT
CDR3aa: CASSETGGNTEAFF

v_gene: TRBV27
d_gene: TRBD1
abundance: -
j_gene: TRBJ1-4
CDR3nt: TGTGCCAGCAGACTAACAGGGGGCATTAATGAAAAACTGTTTTTT
CDR3aa: CASRLTGGINEKLFF

v_gene: TRBV9
d_gene: -
abundance: -
j_gene: TRBJ2-1
CDR3nt: TGTGCCAGCAGCGTAGACGGCTTTTACAATGAGCAGTTCTTC
CDR3aa: CASSVDGFYNEQFF

v_gene: TRBV6-5
d_gene: -
abundance: -
j_gene: TRBJ2-1
CDR3nt: TGTGCCAGCAGTACCTTGAGGGGGGCGAGTGAGCAGTTCTTC
CDR3aa: CASSTLRGASEQFF

v_gene: TRBV5-6
d_gene: TRBD2
abundance: -
j_gene: TRBJ2-1
CDR3nt: TGTGCCAGCAGCTTGGGGACTAGGGACCTCTTC
CDR3aa: CASSLGTRDLF

v_gene: TRBV19
d_gene: -
abundance: -
j_gene: TRBJ1-2
CDR3nt: TGTGCCACTATGGGGTGGCCCTATGGCTACACCTTC
CDR3aa: CATMGWPYGYTF

v_gene: TRBV6-1
d_gene: -
abundance: -
j_gene: TRBJ1-1
CDR3nt: TGTGCCAGCAAATTGAACACTGAAGCTTTCTTT
CDR3aa: CASKLNTEAFF

v_gene: TRBV6-1
d_gene: -
abundance: -
j_gene: TRBJ2-7
CDR3nt: TGTGCCAGCAGTGAAGGGGTTATGGGATTGGAGGATAACTACGAGCAGTACTTC
CDR3aa: CASSEGVMGLEDNYEQYF

v_gene: TRBV25-1
d_gene: TRBD1
abundance: -
j_gene: TRBJ1-6
CDR3nt: TGTGCCAGCAGTGACCCCCGGCAGGGGGCTAGTTCACCCCTCCACTTT
CDR3aa: CASSDPRQGASSPLHF

v_gene: TRBV6-5
d_gene: -
abundance: -
j_gene: TRBJ1-1
CDR3nt: TGTGCCAGCAGTTACTCGAATGAGTACACTGAAGCTTTCTTT
CDR3aa: CASSYSNEYTEAFF

v_gene: TRBV5-1
d_gene: TRBD2
abundance: few
j_gene: TRBJ2-3
CDR3nt: TGCGCCAGCAGCCCGGGACTAGCGATCAGGTATACGCAGTATTTT
CDR3aa: CASSPGLAIRYTQYF

v_gene: TRBV7-6
d_gene: -
abundance: -
j_gene: TRBJ2-2
CDR3nt: TGTGCCAGCATCAAAAACCCCGGGGTTCCCGGGGAGCTGTTTTTT
CDR3aa: CASIKNPGVPGELFF

v_gene: TRBV13
d_gene: -
abundance: -
j_gene: TRBJ1-5
CDR3nt: TGTGCCAGCAGCTTAGGGCAAACCAATCAGCCCCAGCATTTT
CDR3aa: CASSLGQTNQPQHF

v_gene: TRBV28
d_gene: TRBD1
abundance: -
j_gene: TRBJ1-2
CDR3nt: TGTGCCAGCAGTCCACAGGGGAGGGATGGCTACACCTTC
CDR3aa: CASSPQGRDGYTF

v_gene: TRBV7-9
d_gene: TRBD1
abundance: -
j_gene: TRBJ2-5
CDR3nt: TGTGCCAGCAGCTTAAACAGGGGGCGCGGAGAGACCCAGTACTTC
CDR3aa: CASSLNRGRGETQYF

v_gene: TRBV9
d_gene: -
abundance: -
j_gene: TRBJ2-5
CDR3nt: TGTGCCAGCAGCGTAGGAGGGGTTGTTGGAGAGACCCAGTACTTC
CDR3aa: CASSVGGVVGETQYF

v_gene: TRBV7-2
d_gene: TRBD1
abundance: -
j_gene: TRBJ1-1
CDR3nt: TGTGCCAGCAGCCAGAAATGGGACAGCCCAGCTTTACGTGCTTTCTTT
CDR3aa: CASSQKWDSPALRAFF

v_gene: TRBV21-1
d_gene: -
abundance: -
j_gene: TRBJ1-5
CDR3nt: TGTGCCAGCAGCAATGCATACAGGCTAAATCAGCCCCAGCATTTT
CDR3aa: CASSNAYRLNQPQHF

v_gene: TRBV7-3
d_gene: -
abundance: once
j_gene: TRBJ1-1
CDR3nt: TGTGCCAGCAGCTTAGAAGGGTTCGACACTGAAGCTTTCTTT
CDR3aa: CASSLEGFDTEAFF

v_gene: TRBV5-4
d_gene: -
abundance: -
j_gene: TRBJ2-1
CDR3nt: TGTGCCAGCAGCTTGCGACAGACTGAGCAGTTCTTC
CDR3aa: CASSLRQTEQFF

v_gene: TRBV28
d_gene: TRBD2
abundance: few
j_gene: TRBJ2-7
CDR3nt: TGTGCCAGCAGTCAGTCCCCGGGACTAGGCTCGAGCTCCTACGAGCAGTACTTC
CDR3aa: CASSQSPGLGSSSYEQYF

v_gene: TRBV29-1
d_gene: -
abundance: -
j_gene: TRBJ1-2
CDR3nt: TGCAGCGCCCGGGTGGGAGGGTATGGCTACACCTTC
CDR3aa: CSARVGGYGYTF

v_gene: TRBV9
d_gene: -
abundance: -
j_gene: TRBJ2-7
CDR3nt: TGTGCCAGCAGCCCTAAGTCGGAGCTGTGGGAGCAGTACTTC
CDR3aa: CASSPKSELWEQYF

v_gene: TRBV19
d_gene: -
abundance: -
j_gene: TRBJ1-4
CDR3nt: TGTGCCAGTACCCCCCGGGGGGGAGGCGGAGCGAGTGAAAAACTGTTTTTT
CDR3aa: CASTPRGGGGASEKLFF

v_gene: TRBV2
d_gene: -
abundance: -
j_gene: TRBJ2-7
CDR3nt: TGTGCCAGCATAGGGGCGGGATACGAGCAGTACTTC
CDR3aa: CASIGAGYEQYF

v_gene: TRBV28
d_gene: TRBD1
abundance: -
j_gene: TRBJ1-1
CDR3nt: TGTGCCAGCAGTTTACCTTCCGGGACAGCCCTTTTGAACACTGAAGCTTTCTTT
CDR3aa: CASSLPSGTALLNTEAFF

v_gene: TRBV6-5
d_gene: -
abundance: -
j_gene: TRBJ1-2
CDR3nt: TGTGCCAGCAGCTCATTCGACAGTAACTATGGCTACACCTTC
CDR3aa: CASSSFDSNYGYTF

v_gene: TRBV30
d_gene: TRBD2
abundance: -
j_gene: TRBJ2-1
CDR3nt: TGTGCCTGGAGTCCCGGACTAGCGGGAGGGCTCTGGCAGTTCTTC
CDR3aa: CAWSPGLAGGLWQFF

v_gene: TRBV28
d_gene: -
abundance: -
j_gene: TRBJ1-2
CDR3nt: TGTGCCAGCAGTTCCCTAGGAGATGGCTACACCTTC
CDR3aa: CASSSLGDGYTF

v_gene: TRBV6-5
d_gene: TRBD1
abundance: -
j_gene: TRBJ2-1
CDR3nt: TGTGCCAGCAGCTCGCGGACAGGGTACAATGAGCAGTTCTTC
CDR3aa: CASSSRTGYNEQFF

v_gene: TRBV5-4
d_gene: TRBD2
abundance: -
j_gene: TRBJ2-3
CDR3nt: TGTGCCAGCAGCCCTGGACTAGCCAGGGGAGGGGATACGCAGTATTTT
CDR3aa: CASSPGLARGGDTQYF

v_gene: TRBV7-2
d_gene: -
abundance: -
j_gene: TRBJ1-5
CDR3nt: TGTGCCAGCAGGCCAGTGGGTAGCAATCAGCCCCAGCATTTT
CDR3aa: CASRPVGSNQPQHF

v_gene: TRBV29-1
d_gene: -
abundance: -
j_gene: TRBJ1-2
CDR3nt: TGCAGCGTGGGGCGCGGGGATGGCTACACCTTC
CDR3aa: CSVGRGDGYTF

v_gene: TRBV6-5
d_gene: TRBD1
abundance: -
j_gene: TRBJ2-7
CDR3nt: TGTGCCAGCAGTTACTCGAACCTGTGGACAGGGGACGAGCAGTACTTC
CDR3aa: CASSYSNLWTGDEQYF

v_gene: TRBV4-3
d_gene: TRBD1
abundance: -
j_gene: TRBJ1-2
CDR3nt: TGCGCCAGCAGCCAGACTACAGGGGTTGGCTATGGCTACACCTTC
CDR3aa: CASSQTTGVGYGYTF

v_gene: TRBV30
d_gene: TRBD1
abundance: few
j_gene: TRBJ1-1
CDR3nt: TGTGCCTGGACAGGGGGCTTGGGCACTGAAGCTTTCTTT
CDR3aa: CAWTGGLGTEAFF

v_gene: TRBV11-1
d_gene: -
abundance: -
j_gene: TRBJ1-1
CDR3nt: TGTGCCAGCAGCTTAGGACGGACTAACACTGAAGCTTTCTTT
CDR3aa: CASSLGRTNTEAFF

v_gene: TRBV6-6
d_gene: TRBD1
abundance: -
j_gene: TRBJ2-7
CDR3nt: TGTGCCAGCAGTTCCCTCCTTAGACAGGGATCGTACGAGCAGTACTTC
CDR3aa: CASSSLLRQGSYEQYF

v_gene: TRBV15
d_gene: -
abundance: -
j_gene: TRBJ1-2
CDR3nt: TGTGCCACCAGCAGAGATCGCAATTGGGACGGGGAGAACTATGGCTACACCTTC
CDR3aa: CATSRDRNWDGENYGYTF

v_gene: TRBV5-4
d_gene: TRBD2
abundance: once
j_gene: TRBJ2-7
CDR3nt: TGTGCCAGCAGCTCGACTAGCCGCGCCCCTCGCTACGAGCAGTACTTC
CDR3aa: CASSSTSRAPRYEQYF

v_gene: TRBV30
d_gene: -
abundance: -
j_gene: TRBJ2-5
CDR3nt: TGTGCCTGGCAACAGGGCGTGACCCAGTACTTC
CDR3aa: CAWQQGVTQYF

v_gene: TRBV4-3
d_gene: -
abundance: -
j_gene: TRBJ2-2
CDR3nt: TGCGCCAGCAGCGAGGACAGCTTGGACACCGGGGAGCTGTTTTTT
CDR3aa: CASSEDSLDTGELFF

v_gene: TRBV6-6
d_gene: TRBD2
abundance: -
j_gene: TRBJ2-1
CDR3nt: TGTGCCACCCAGACTAGCGGAGAAGAGCAGTTCTTC
CDR3aa: CATQTSGEEQFF

v_gene: TRBV7-2
d_gene: -
abundance: -
j_gene: TRBJ2-5
CDR3nt: TGTGCCAGCAGCTTCCCGGGGGGCCAGCAAGAGACCCAGTACTTC
CDR3aa: CASSFPGGQQETQYF

v_gene: TRBV5-1
d_gene: TRBD1
abundance: -
j_gene: TRBJ1-2
CDR3nt: TGCGCCAGCAGCGGGACAGGAATTTACTATGGCTACACCTTC
CDR3aa: CASSGTGIYYGYTF

v_gene: TRBV6-5
d_gene: -
abundance: -
j_gene: TRBJ2-3
CDR3nt: TGTGCCAGCAGTTACCCCCCGGGCACAGATACGCAGTATTTT
CDR3aa: CASSYPPGTDTQYF

v_gene: TRBV7-2
d_gene: -
abundance: few
j_gene: TRBJ2-6
CDR3nt: TGTGCCAGCAGCTTGGGACTTGCTGGGGCCAACGTCCTGACTTTC
CDR3aa: CASSLGLAGANVLTF

v_gene: TRBV4-3
d_gene: -
abundance: -
j_gene: TRBJ1-2
CDR3nt: TGCGCCAGCAGTCAATTAGTGGACAGCTCTAACTATGGCTACACCTTC
CDR3aa: CASSQLVDSSNYGYTF

v_gene: TRBV6-5
d_gene: TRBD1
abundance: -
j_gene: TRBJ2-2
CDR3nt: TGTGCCAGCATCAAAGAAGGGGGCGGCGGGGAGCTGTTTTTT
CDR3aa: CASIKEGGGGELFF

v_gene: TRBV5-4
d_gene: -
abundance: -
j_gene: TRBJ2-2
CDR3nt: TGTGCCAGCAGCTATGTACAGGGAGTCGCCGGGGAGCTGTTTTTT
CDR3aa: CASSYVQGVAGELFF

v_gene: TRBV7-7
d_gene: TRBD2
abundance: -
j_gene: TRBJ2-5
CDR3nt: TGTGCCAGCAGCTTAACTAGCGGGGTCCAAGAGACCCAGTACTTC
CDR3aa: CASSLTSGVQETQYF

v_gene: TRBV7-3
d_gene: -
abundance: -
j_gene: TRBJ2-3
CDR3nt: TGTGCCAGCAGCTTAACCTCTAGGGGCACAGATACGCAGTATTTT
CDR3aa: CASSLTSRGTDTQYF

v_gene: TRBV6-5
d_gene: TRBD2
abundance: -
j_gene: TRBJ2-3
CDR3nt: TGTGCCAGCAGATTAGCGGGAGTGGAGGATACGCAGTATTTT
CDR3aa: CASRLAGVEDTQYF